A selection of T cell receptor beta chains follows, all from one sample in a study of control samples from healthy donors and cancer patients. Data came from immunoSEQ multiplex PCR; TCRdb stores just in-frame clones and leaves some out. Here the sample spans 150,000 to 200,000 clones, around nine tenths being singletons. Sequenced sample: blood. The receptor source for this set is a man aged 25-40 years in good health. The CDR3 runs from the conserved cysteine through the conserved F or W. The D gene is left open where the match is weak. Some rows mark clone size as missing; the rest say once, few, many or name a class of expanded clone.

NA	NA	TRBV19	TRBJ2-7	TGTGCCAGTAGTCCGAGCGGCGGCGAGCAGTACTTC	CASSPSGGEQYF
TRBD1	NA	TRBV29-1	TRBJ1-2	TGCAGCGCCCTGGGACAGGGGGCTAACTATGGCTACACCTTC	CSALGQGANYGYTF
TRBD1	NA	TRBV5-1	TRBJ2-7	TGCGCCAGCAGCTGGGGGACAGGGACCTACGAGCAGTACTTC	CASSWGTGTYEQYF
NA	NA	TRBV15	TRBJ2-7	TGTGCCACCAGCACCCCTACAGCGCGCACCTCCTACGAGCAGTACTTC	CATSTPTARTSYEQYF
TRBD1	once	TRBV6-5	TRBJ2-7	TGTGCCAGCAGCTCCGGGACAGGGACAGACGAGCAGTACTTC	CASSSGTGTDEQYF
NA	NA	TRBV4-1	TRBJ2-5	TGCGCCAGCAGCCAGGGACCACTGCGCCGACAAGAGACCCAGTACTTC	CASSQGPLRRQETQYF
NA	NA	TRBV6-1	TRBJ2-2	TGTGCCAGCAGTGACGTGCGGGATTGGGAGCTGTTTTTT	CASSDVRDWELFF
TRBD1	NA	TRBV14	TRBJ2-7	TGTGCCAGCAGCCCCGGGACAGGGGGCTGGGTAGGAATCTACGAGCAGTACTTC	CASSPGTGGWVGIYEQYF
TRBD2	NA	TRBV6-1	TRBJ2-3	TGTGCCAGCAGTGAAATCCCCACGACTAGCCGACTCACAGATACGCAGTATTTT	CASSEIPTTSRLTDTQYF
NA	NA	TRBV6-2/TRBV6-3	TRBJ1-2	TGTGCCAGCAGTTACTCAAGTAGTCACACCTATCCGAATGGCTACACCTTC	CASSYSSSHTYPNGYTF
NA	NA	TRBV10-3	TRBJ1-2	TGTGCCATCCGTATCGTTGGGCAGGGCGCCTACACCTTC	CAIRIVGQGAYTF
TRBD1	NA	TRBV9	TRBJ2-7	TGTGCCAGCAGCGCGGGACAGTCCCCTTCCTACGAGCAGTACTTC	CASSAGQSPSYEQYF
TRBD1	NA	TRBV6-5	TRBJ1-1	TGTGCCAGCAGTCGGGACAGGAACACTGAAGCTTTCTTT	CASSRDRNTEAFF
TRBD1	NA	TRBV28	TRBJ1-5	TGTGCCAGCAGTTTTGCAGGGGGATCTCAGCCCCAGCATTTT	CASSFAGGSQPQHF
NA	NA	TRBV5-5	TRBJ1-2	TGTGCCAGCAGCCCAGACAGCGGTGGCTACACCTTC	CASSPDSGGYTF
TRBD1	NA	TRBV7-8	TRBJ1-5	TGTGCCAGCAGCCCAGGGACAGGGAAGCATCAGCCCCAGCATTTT	CASSPGTGKHQPQHF
TRBD2	NA	TRBV5-1	TRBJ2-5	TGCGCCAGCAGCTTGGGCCCCCTGACCTCTAGCGGTCAAGAGACCCAGTACTTC	CASSLGPLTSSGQETQYF
NA	NA	TRBV6-5	TRBJ1-5	TGTGCCAGCAGAGGCCAGGGACATAGCAATCAGCCCCAGCATTTT	CASRGQGHSNQPQHF
NA	NA	TRBV12-3/TRBV12-4	TRBJ2-3	TGTGCCAGCAGTTTATCGAACAGAGATACGCAGTATTTT	CASSLSNRDTQYF
NA	NA	TRBV2	TRBJ1-5	TGTGCCAGCAACCGGGACGGGGCTGAGCCCCAGCATTTT	CASNRDGAEPQHF
TRBD1	once	TRBV5-4	TRBJ2-7	TGTGCCAGCAGCTTCTCCGGGACAGGGCGCGAGCAGTACTTC	CASSFSGTGREQYF
NA	NA	TRBV14	TRBJ2-6	TGTGCCAGCAGCCAAACCCCGTTTCGGCACACGGCCGGGGCCAACGTCCTGACTTTC	CASSQTPFRHTAGANVLTF
NA	NA	TRBV7-9	TRBJ1-4	TGTGCCAGCAGCTTAGTGGGATCTAATGAAAAACTGTTTTTT	CASSLVGSNEKLFF
TRBD1	NA	TRBV7-2	TRBJ1-4	TGTGCCAGCAGCTTCCGACAGGGGAAGAGAGGGGCTAATGAAAAACTGTTTTTT	CASSFRQGKRGANEKLFF